This T cell receptor (beta chain) was sequenced for a study of blood T cell repertoires in COVID-19. This clone has a single count. Sequenced by immunoSEQ multiplex PCR; TCRdb stores in-frame clones only, minus some. The sample lists around 56,000 clones; 81% were seen once. The TCR originated in an elderly woman with active or convalescent COVID-19. Source material: peripheral blood.

CDR3 in DNA: TGTGCCAGTAGTACTAGCGGACGATTTGGAGAGACCCAGTACTTC. It specifies CASSTSGRFGETQYF. J is TRBJ2-5 and V is TRBV19, with TRBD2 matching over 7 bases. From germline, CDR1 is LNHDA and CDR2 SQIVND (reference sequence). The CDR3 has 15 residues. The trim removed 4 bases at V and 4 bases at J, leaving 9 bases unmatched. Full variable domain (rest looked up from reference TRBV19 and TRBJ2-5): DGGITQSPKYLFRKEGQNVTLSCEQNLNHDAMYWYRQDPGQGLRLIYYSQIVNDFQKGDIAEGYSVSREKKESFPLTVTSAQKNPTAFYLCASSTSGRFGETQYFGPGTRLLVL.